Included here is one T cell receptor beta chain sequence, with context. From germline, CDR1 is SGHTA and CDR2 FQGNSA. V lost 1 base, J lost 5 bases, and 12 bases lay in between. The CDR3 consists of 15 residues. This sample was taken from a study of spatial heterogeneity in lung cancer. The overall study: Sequencing consistently turned up more beta-chain sequences than alpha-chain sequences.

As to time point: sample taken at primary tumor resection. No cell sorting; template was whole RNA from tumor, lung tissue or PBMC. A single record per CDR3 protein comes from TCRdb applying MiXCR to the 5' RACE reads. This sample has some 11,000 distinct CDR3 sequences, with 3% to 4.5% found just once. Sample: normal lung tissue next to the tumor, taken at surgery. The rearrangement uses TRBV7-2 and TRBJ1-5; possible D gene TRBD1, 5 bases. The TCR sequence derives from a male donor with early-stage non-small cell lung cancer. The CDR3 is CASSLVAGRDQPQHF. In DNA, the CDR3 is TGTGCCAGCAGCTTAGTTGCAGGGAGGGATCAGCCCCAGCATTTT.